This TCR beta chain was recorded in a study of OX40 agonist ivuxolimab in advanced cancers. Study outcomes and limitations: Expanded clones were, on average, more numerous among CD8+ T cells than CD4+.

Patients with a history of autoimmune disease or on systemic immunosuppression were excluded. The germline V gene has CDR1 LGHNA and CDR2 YNFKEQ. There are 15 residues in the CDR3. The ends lost 0 bases at V and 11 bases at J; junction bases unmatched: 11. Here immunoSEQ multiplex PCR was the method, and the copy in TCRdb shows in-frame clones only, minus some. The sample carries some 86,000 clones, about 90% recorded once. Notes on this clone: Its specificity is unknown.

This clonotype originated in an adult with an advanced solid tumor such as melanoma, head and neck, liver or kidney cancer. Source: CD4+ or CD8+ T cells sorted from blood, taken in a trial of the OX40 agonist ivuxolimab. V gene TRBV4-2 combines with J gene TRBJ1-1; TRBD1 aligns across 8 bases. DNA of the CDR3: TGTGCCAGCAGCCAAGATGGGGTCACAGGGGGAGCGGCTTTCTTT. Protein: CASSQDGVTGGAAFF.